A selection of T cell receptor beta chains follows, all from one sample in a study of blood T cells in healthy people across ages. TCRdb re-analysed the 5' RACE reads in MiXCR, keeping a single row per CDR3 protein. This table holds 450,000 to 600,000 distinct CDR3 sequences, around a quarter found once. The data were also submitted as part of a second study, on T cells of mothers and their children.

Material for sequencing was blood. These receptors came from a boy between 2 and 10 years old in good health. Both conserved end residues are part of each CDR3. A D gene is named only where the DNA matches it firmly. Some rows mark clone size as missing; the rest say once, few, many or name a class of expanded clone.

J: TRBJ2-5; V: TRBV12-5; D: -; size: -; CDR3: CASGLVRTWGGTQYF; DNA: TGTGCTAGTGGTTTGGTCAGGACTTGGGGAGGGACCCAGTACTTC
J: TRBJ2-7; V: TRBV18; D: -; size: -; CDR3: CASSGGNEQYF; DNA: TGTGCCAGCTCAGGTGGAAACGAGCAGTACTTC
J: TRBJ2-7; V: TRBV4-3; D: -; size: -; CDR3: CASSQDWGQHHEQYF; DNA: TGCGCCAGCAGCCAAGATTGGGGGCAGCATCACGAGCAGTACTTC
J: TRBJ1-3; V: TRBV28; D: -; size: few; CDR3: CASSLVGDRSGNTIYF; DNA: TGTGCCAGCAGTTTGGTAGGGGATCGGTCTGGAAACACCATATATTTT
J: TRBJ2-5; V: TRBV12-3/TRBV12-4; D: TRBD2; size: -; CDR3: CASSLTSSETQYF; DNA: TGTGCCAGCAGCCTGACTAGCTCAGAGACCCAGTACTTC
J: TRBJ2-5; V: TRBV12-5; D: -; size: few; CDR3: CASGLVAGETQYF; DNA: TGTGCTAGTGGTTTGGTGGCCGGGGAGACCCAGTACTTC
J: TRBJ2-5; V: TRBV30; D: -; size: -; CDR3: CAWSVGGETQYF; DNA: TGTGCCTGGAGTGTCGGTGGAGAGACCCAGTACTTC
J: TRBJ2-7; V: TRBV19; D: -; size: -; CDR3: CASSPGGNEQYF; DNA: TGTGCCAGTAGTCCAGGAGGGAACGAGCAGTACTTC
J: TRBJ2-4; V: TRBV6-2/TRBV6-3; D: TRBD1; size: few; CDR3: CASSYPGQTIIQYF; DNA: TGTGCCAGCAGTTACCCGGGACAGACTATCATTCAGTACTTC
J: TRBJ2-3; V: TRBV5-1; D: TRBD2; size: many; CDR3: CASSPRTSGVGNTQYF; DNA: TGCGCCAGCAGCCCGAGGACTAGCGGGGTTGGGAATACGCAGTATTTT
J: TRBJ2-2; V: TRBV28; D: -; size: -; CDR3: CASSPPRGKGSNTGELFF; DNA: TGTGCCAGCAGTCCCCCTCGGGGTAAGGGGTCGAACACCGGGGAGCTGTTTTTT
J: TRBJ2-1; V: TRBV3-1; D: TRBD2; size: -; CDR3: CASSRRGAYNEQFF; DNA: TGTGCCAGCAGCCGACGGGGGGCCTACAATGAGCAGTTCTTC
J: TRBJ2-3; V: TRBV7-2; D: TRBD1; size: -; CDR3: CASSPQTGADTQYF; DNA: TGTGCCAGCAGCCCCCAGACAGGGGCAGATACGCAGTATTTT
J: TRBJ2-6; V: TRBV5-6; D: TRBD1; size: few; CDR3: CASAIQGSPGANVLTF; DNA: TGTGCCAGCGCCATACAGGGGTCGCCTGGGGCCAACGTCCTGACTTTC
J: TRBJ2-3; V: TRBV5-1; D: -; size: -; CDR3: CASSLQTPSTDTQYF; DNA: TGCGCCAGCAGCTTGCAGACACCATCCACAGATACGCAGTATTTT
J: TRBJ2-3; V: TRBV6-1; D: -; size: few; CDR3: CASSPGRAPSATDTQYF; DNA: TGTGCCAGCAGCCCCGGACGGGCCCCCTCGGCCACAGATACGCAGTATTTT
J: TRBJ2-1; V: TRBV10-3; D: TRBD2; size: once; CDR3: CAIAGGLGAYNEQFF; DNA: TGTGCCATCGCTGGGGGACTAGGGGCCTACAATGAGCAGTTCTTC
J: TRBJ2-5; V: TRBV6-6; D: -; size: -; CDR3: CASSYSGGLQETQYF; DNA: TGTGCCAGCAGTTACTCAGGGGGGTTGCAAGAGACCCAGTACTTC
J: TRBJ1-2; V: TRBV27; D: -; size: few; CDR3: CASSLWDRTNYGYTF; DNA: TGTGCCAGCAGTTTATGGGACCGAACCAACTATGGCTACACCTTC
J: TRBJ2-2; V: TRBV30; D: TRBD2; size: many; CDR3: CAWSVRGRDTGELFF; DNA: TGTGCCTGGAGTGTACGAGGGAGGGACACCGGGGAGCTGTTTTTT
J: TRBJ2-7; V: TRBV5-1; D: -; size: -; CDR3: CASFADVIEQYF; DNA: TGCGCCAGCTTCGCGGACGTAATCGAGCAGTACTTC
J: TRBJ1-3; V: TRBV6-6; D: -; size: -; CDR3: CASSYPDSSGDTIYF; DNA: TGTGCCAGCAGTTACCCGGACAGCTCCGGAGACACCATATATTTT
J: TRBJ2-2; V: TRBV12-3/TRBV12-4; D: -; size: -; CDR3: CASRAGGHTGELFF; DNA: TGTGCCAGCAGAGCCGGGGGACACACCGGGGAGCTGTTTTTT
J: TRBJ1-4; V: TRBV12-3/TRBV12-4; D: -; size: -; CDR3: CASSLAGIEKLFF; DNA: TGTGCCAGCAGTTTAGCTGGGATTGAAAAACTGTTTTTT
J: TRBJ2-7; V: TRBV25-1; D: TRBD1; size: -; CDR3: CASMTGGSSYEQYF; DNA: TGTGCCAGTATGACAGGGGGGAGCTCCTACGAGCAGTACTTC
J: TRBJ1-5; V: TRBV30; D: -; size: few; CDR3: CAWSVGQGNQPQHF; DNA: TGTGCCTGGAGTGTAGGGCAGGGGAATCAGCCCCAGCATTTT
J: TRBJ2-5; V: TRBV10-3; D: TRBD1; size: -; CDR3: CAISDGDRVERETQYF; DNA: TGTGCCATCAGTGACGGGGACAGGGTCGAAAGAGAGACCCAGTACTTC
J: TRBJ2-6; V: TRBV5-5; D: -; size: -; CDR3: CASSIDSSGANVLTF; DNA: TGTGCCAGCAGCATAGACAGTTCTGGGGCCAACGTCCTGACTTTC
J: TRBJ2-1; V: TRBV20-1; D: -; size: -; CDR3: CSAGPWGNEQFF; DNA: TGCAGTGCTGGACCGTGGGGGAATGAGCAGTTCTTC
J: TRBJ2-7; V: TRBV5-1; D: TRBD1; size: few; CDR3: CASQPKTGSYEQYF; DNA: TGCGCCAGCCAACCCAAGACAGGGTCCTACGAGCAGTACTTC
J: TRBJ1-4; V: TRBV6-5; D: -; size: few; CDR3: CASKSPGDEKLFF; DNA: TGTGCCAGCAAATCCCCCGGGGACGAAAAACTGTTTTTT
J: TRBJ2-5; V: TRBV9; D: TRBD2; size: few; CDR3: CASSVTSGRGETQYF; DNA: TGTGCCAGCAGCGTAACTAGCGGGCGGGGTGAGACCCAGTACTTC
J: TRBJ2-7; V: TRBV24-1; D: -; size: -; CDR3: CATSDGSGGTYEQYF; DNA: TGTGCCACCAGTGATGGTAGCGGAGGGACCTACGAGCAGTACTTC
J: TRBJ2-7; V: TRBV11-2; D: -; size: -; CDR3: CASSSDGTGEQYF; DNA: TGTGCCAGCAGCTCGGACGGCACGGGGGAGCAGTACTTC
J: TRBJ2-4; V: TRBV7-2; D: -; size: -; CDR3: CASSLAQGSQYF; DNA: TGTGCCAGCAGCTTAGCGCAAGGTAGCCAGTACTTC
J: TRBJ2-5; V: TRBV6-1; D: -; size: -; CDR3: CASSEARGAPETQYF; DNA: TGTGCCAGCAGTGAAGCTAGGGGAGCGCCAGAGACCCAGTACTTC
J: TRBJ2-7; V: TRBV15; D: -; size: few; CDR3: CATSREVAMFHEQYF; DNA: TGTGCCACCAGCAGAGAGGTGGCGATGTTCCACGAGCAGTACTTC
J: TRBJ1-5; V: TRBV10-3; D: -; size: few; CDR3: CAISVNSNQPQHF; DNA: TGTGCCATCAGTGTGAACAGCAATCAGCCCCAGCATTTT
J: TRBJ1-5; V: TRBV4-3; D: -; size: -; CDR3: CASSQEITAQQPQHF; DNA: TGCGCCAGCAGCCAAGAAATTACAGCCCAACAGCCCCAGCATTTT
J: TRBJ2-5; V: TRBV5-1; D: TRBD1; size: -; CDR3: CASSYYRGQETQYF; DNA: TGCGCCAGCAGCTATTACAGGGGGCAAGAGACCCAGTACTTC
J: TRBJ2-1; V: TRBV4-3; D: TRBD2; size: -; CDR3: CASSQVSLAGGNEQFF; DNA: TGCGCCAGCAGCCAAGTTTCTCTAGCGGGAGGGAATGAGCAGTTCTTC
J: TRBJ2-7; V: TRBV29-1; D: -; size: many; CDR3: CSARAEGEQYF; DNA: TGCAGCGCGAGAGCGGAGGGCGAGCAGTACTTC
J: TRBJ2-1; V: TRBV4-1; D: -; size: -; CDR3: CASSGTSRYNEQFF; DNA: TGCGCCAGCAGCGGGACCAGCCGCTACAATGAGCAGTTCTTC
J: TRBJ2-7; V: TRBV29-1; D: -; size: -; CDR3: CSVLQGSEQYF; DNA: TGCAGCGTGTTACAGGGTTCCGAGCAGTACTTC
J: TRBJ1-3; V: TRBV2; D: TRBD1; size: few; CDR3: CASRAGGVGNTIYF; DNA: TGTGCCAGCAGGGCAGGGGGCGTTGGAAACACCATATATTTT
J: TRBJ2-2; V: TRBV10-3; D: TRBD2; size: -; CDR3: CAISAPTSGGSGELFF; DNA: TGTGCCATCAGTGCTCCGACTAGCGGGGGGTCCGGGGAGCTGTTTTTT
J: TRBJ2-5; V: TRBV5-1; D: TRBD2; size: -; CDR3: CASSLTGTSGLETQYF; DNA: TGCGCCAGCAGTCTTACCGGGACTAGCGGTTTGGAGACCCAGTACTTC
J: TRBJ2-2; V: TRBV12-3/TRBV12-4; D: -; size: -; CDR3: CASSFQKRAERTGELFF; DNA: TGTGCCAGCAGTTTCCAGAAGCGGGCGGAAAGGACCGGGGAGCTGTTTTTT
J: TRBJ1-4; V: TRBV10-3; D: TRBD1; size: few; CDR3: CAIRGTGQREKLFF; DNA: TGTGCCATCAGAGGGACAGGCCAACGTGAAAAACTGTTTTTT
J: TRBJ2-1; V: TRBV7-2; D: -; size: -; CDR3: CASSLSARNEQFF; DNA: TGTGCCAGCAGCTTATCCGCAAGGAATGAGCAGTTCTTC